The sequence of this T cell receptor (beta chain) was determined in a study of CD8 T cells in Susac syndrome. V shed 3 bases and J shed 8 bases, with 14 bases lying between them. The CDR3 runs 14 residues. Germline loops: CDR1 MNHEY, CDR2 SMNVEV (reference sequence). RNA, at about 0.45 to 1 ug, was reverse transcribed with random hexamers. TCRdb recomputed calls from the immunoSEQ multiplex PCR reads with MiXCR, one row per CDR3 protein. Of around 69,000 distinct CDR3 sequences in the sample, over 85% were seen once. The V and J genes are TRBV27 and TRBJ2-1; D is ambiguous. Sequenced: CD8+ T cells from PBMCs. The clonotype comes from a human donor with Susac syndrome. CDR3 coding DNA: TGTGCCAGCAGTTTCCCCGAGACTCAGGATGAGCAGTTCTTC. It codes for CASSFPETQDEQFF.